This TCR beta chain was recorded in a study of shared clonotypes between healthy human individuals. Each cell subset's genomic DNA was divided evenly among several immunoSEQ plates. Source study methods: ImmunoSEQ junction-only sequences lacked quality scores, so their filtering differed. Measured with immunoSEQ multiplex PCR; TCRdb has only the in-frame clones, and not every one. V and J calls and clone size are as listed in that table; D and trimming were resolved from the DNA. The sample has more than 900,000 clones; 78% are singletons. Study-wide findings and caveats: Non-shared clonotypes had lower generation probabilities than those shared by all four donors.

Notes on this clone: What it binds is unknown.

Within Nashville, Tennessee resided all donors, each a Caucasian adult. CDR1 and CDR2 from the germline V gene are SEHNR and FQNEAQ (reference sequence). The CDR3 is 14 amino acids. Trimming removed 4 bases at V and 4 bases at J, with 13 bases between. The material sequenced was memory CD4+ T cells from PBMCs. Subset described: CD45RA-negative fraction. The chain recombines TRBV7-9 with TRBJ1-2; D might be TRBD1 (5 bases). The sequence was collected from a man between 18 and 29 years old in good health. Some clones in this sample may be carry-over from other donors' samples. This chain's CDR3 is CASSYVEGPYGYTF. DNA for the CDR3: TGTGCCAGCAGCTACGTGGAGGGGCCCTATGGCTACACCTTC.